The 17 T cell receptor beta chains listed next were all sequenced from one sample in a study of memory CD4+ T cells and cytomegalovirus serostatus. The sort gate was single viable CD3+CD4+CD8-CD45RO+ cells for memory CD4+ T cells. Sequenced by immunoSEQ multiplex PCR; TCRdb stores in-frame clones only, minus some. In the table there are approximately 47,000 clones, about 77% of which are singletons. The sequencing input was memory CD4+ T cells from blood. The receptors stem from an adult in good health and CMV-seronegative.

The rearrangement uses TRBV30 and TRBJ1-2; the D gene is possibly TRBD1 (6 bases). The CDR3 runs 15 residues. Germline V gene sequence: CDR1 GTSNPN, CDR2 SVGIG (reference sequence). V was shortened by 0 bases and J by 5 bases, with 16 bases between the two germline ends. The DNA of the CDR3 is TGTGCCTGGAGTGTAAATTGGGGGGCTAGGTATGGCTACACCTTC. Its translation: CAWSVNWGARYGYTF.

There are a few counts of this clone. The chain joins TRBV6-1 to TRBJ2-6; no reliable D call. The germline V gene has CDR1 MNHNS and CDR2 SASEGT. This CDR3 spans 14 amino acids. V was cut by 8 bases and J by 0 bases, with 8 bases left in between. CDR3 in amino acids: CASGWGSGANVLTF. The CDR3 bases are TGTGCCAGCGGTTGGGGCTCTGGGGCCAACGTCCTGACTTTC.

The rearrangement joins TRBV4-1 to TRBJ2-2, with unresolved D. Germline CDR1 and CDR2: MGHRA and YSYEKL. The CDR3 runs 17 residues. Between the trimmed V and J ends, which lost 4 bases and 5 bases, there was a span of 20 bases. In DNA form, the CDR3 reads TGCGCCAGCAGCCCCACAAAGTCCGCTCAGAGGACCGGGGAGCTGTTTTTT. It yields the protein CASSPTKSAQRTGELFF.

The V and J genes are TRBV28 and TRBJ2-5; D not certain. The CDR3 runs 13 residues. V gave up 3 bases and J gave up 8 bases, with 13 bases separating them. CDR1 and CDR2 from the germline V gene are MDHEN and SYDVKM. CDR3 nucleotide sequence: TGTGCCAGCAGTTTGCCCCTGCCCATTACCCAGTACTTC. Its protein is CASSLPLPITQYF.

This chain uses TRBV4-1 with TRBJ1-2, with D unclear. There are 16 residues in the CDR3. Trimming stripped 0 bases from V and 2 bases from J, with 13 bases between. CDR1 MGHRA and CDR2 YSYEKL come from the germline V gene. CDR3 sequence reads: CASSQEAGPTNYGYTF. CDR3 bases: TGCGCCAGCAGCCAAGAGGCAGGACCCACCAACTATGGCTACACCTTC.

The gene calls are TRBV5-6 and TRBJ1-1; 7 nucleotides align to TRBD1. Germline CDR1 is SGHDT and CDR2 is YYEEEE. This CDR3 is 14 amino acids long. J gave up 4 bases and V 7 bases, and 10 bases lay outside the gene matches. The CDR3 loop reads CASLYQGGITEAFF. In nucleotides, the CDR3 is TGTGCCAGCCTATATCAGGGGGGAATCACTGAAGCTTTCTTT.

The J gene is TRBJ1-1, the V gene TRBV6-5; D is possibly TRBD1 (5 bases). The V gene lost 6 bases and the J gene lost 4 bases, with 12 bases spanning the gap. Germline CDR1 is MNHEY and CDR2 is SVGAGI. The CDR3 sequence is 13 residues long. The CDR3 reads CASSPGGITEAFF. The CDR3, as DNA: TGTGCCAGCAGCCCGGGGGGGATCACTGAAGCTTTCTTT.

This rearrangement joins TRBV7-6 to TRBJ2-5; no definite D call. The CDR3 spans 11 residues. Germline V gives CDR1 SGHVS, CDR2 FNYEAQ. V dropped 0 bases and J dropped 5 bases, with 1 base sitting between them. The CDR3 nucleotides read TGTGCCAGCAGCTTAGCTGAGACCCAGTACTTC. It translates to CASSLAETQYF.

The chain uses TRBV30 and TRBJ2-2, with 8 bases fitting TRBD1. Germline values: CDR1 GTSNPN, CDR2 SVGIG (reference sequence). CDR3 length equals 20 residues. Unmatched junction bases numbered 20, after V lost 4 bases and J lost 1 base. DNA of the CDR3: TGTGCCTGGATTCTTCCACCCCCTATGATGACAGGGGAGAACACCGGGGAGCTGTTTTTT. Its protein is CAWILPPPMMTGENTGELFF.

This clone has just a few counts. The rearrangement joins TRBV27 to TRBJ1-2; no reliable D call. The germline V and J ends were trimmed by 0 bases and 8 bases, with 16 bases remaining between them. The CDR3 has 15 residues. CDR1 MNHEY and CDR2 SMNVEV come from the germline V gene (reference sequence). The CDR3 reads CASSLSYGEVEGYTF. Here the CDR3 DNA reads TGTGCCAGCAGTTTATCGTACGGGGAAGTGGAGGGCTACACCTTC.

This chain connects TRBV19 to TRBJ2-5; 8 bases are shared with TRBD2. Unmatched junction bases numbered 14, after V lost 9 bases and J lost 5 bases. This CDR3 spans 15 amino acids. The germline gives CDR1 LNHDA, CDR2 SQIVND (reference sequence). This CDR3 reads CASGHLLAAEETQYF. The CDR3 bases are TGTGCCAGCGGCCACCTACTAGCGGCGGAGGAGACCCAGTACTTC.

CDR3 bases: TGTGCCACCAGCAGAGATAGTAGCTCCTACGAGCAGTACTTC. Its translation: CATSRDSSSYEQYF. The chain combines TRBV15 with TRBJ2-7; D ambiguous. Trimming removed 0 bases at V and 0 bases at J, with 6 bases between. CDR1 is LNHNV, CDR2 YYDKDF, per germline (reference sequence). CDR3 length: 14 residues.

The chain has TRBV7-9 and TRBJ2-3; D gene uncertain. With 5 bases removed from V and 6 bases from J, the gap between germline ends came to 9 bases. The CDR3 is 12 residues long. Looked up from germline, CDR1 is SEHNR and CDR2 is FQNEAQ (reference sequence). CDR3 DNA sequence: TGTGCCAGCAGCCGCTGGATGGATACGCAGTATTTT. Its translation is CASSRWMDTQYF.

This chain joins TRBV6-6 and TRBJ2-7; 7 bases line up with TRBD2. CDR1 and CDR2 from the germline V gene are MNHNY and SVGAGI (reference sequence). CDR3 size: 13 residues. The V and J ends lost 2 bases and 10 bases, in that order; junction bases with no gene match: 8. The CDR3 is CASSYPPGEGQYF. For the CDR3, the DNA is TGTGCCAGCAGTTACCCCCCTGGGGAGGGACAGTACTTC.

This chain connects TRBV5-8 to TRBJ1-2; D is unclear. The V end lost 5 bases, the J end lost 5 bases, and 22 bases lay between the germline ends. The CDR3 totals 16 residues. The V gene's germline CDR1 is SGHTS and CDR2 YDEGEE. This CDR3 is CASRSRSEHLIYGYTF. The CDR3 bases are TGTGCCAGCAGATCCCGGTCTGAACACTTAATTTATGGCTACACCTTC.

The rearrangement links TRBV5-1 to TRBJ2-3, with TRBD2 matching 7 bases. The CDR3 length is 14 residues. The ends lost 3 bases at V and 2 bases at J; junction bases unmatched: 3. The germline V gene encodes CDR1 SGHRS and CDR2 YFSETQ. The CDR3 nucleotides are TGCGCCAGCAGCTGGACTAGTAACACAGATACGCAGTATTTT. It encodes CASSWTSNTDTQYF.

The chain couples TRBV10-1 to TRBJ1-1; no firm D call. The CDR3 loop spans 15 amino acids. CDR1 and CDR2 from the germline V gene are WNHNN and SYGVQD (reference sequence). Trimming took off 7 bases at V and 0 bases at J, with 15 bases between the two ends. The CDR3 sequence is CASTNRKGMNTEAFF. The CDR3 nucleotides are TGCGCCAGCACTAACCGGAAAGGAATGAACACTGAAGCTTTCTTT.